This record looks at one T cell receptor (beta chain) sequence and its context. This sample is part of a study of PD-L1 blockade in urothelial cancer. Germline CDR1 is SGDLS and CDR2 is YYNGEE. This CDR3 spans 12 amino acids. Time point meaning: pretreatment peripheral blood. Produced via immunoSEQ multiplex PCR; TCRdb's table is partial and in-frame only. The sample shows over 100,000 clones, around 84% of them seen only once. This clonotype was sampled from a man aged 45-65 years with urothelial cancer. The sample here was PBMCs, taken around atezolizumab (anti-PD-L1) treatment. The chain recombines TRBV9 with TRBJ2-5; D is unresolved. Judging by the DNA end, TRBJ2-7 fits better; the J call may be wrong. The CDR3 nucleotides are TGTGCCAGCAGCGTAGGGGCAGCCGAGCAGTACTTC. It codes for CASSVGAAEQYF.